The T cell receptor beta chain described here comes from a study of cytomegalovirus exposure and HLA in healthy donors. Study-level results: The study listed approximately 170 cytomegalovirus-associated TCR beta chains.

Concerning this clone itself: Antigen specificity is unknown.

PCR amplification relied on 60 Vbeta primers (plus 13 Jbeta primers). Original methodology: Some 12 million shared chains were among the about 80 million unique TCR beta chains that a later analysis counted. The table came from immunoSEQ multiplex PCR; TCRdb's copy has only in-frame clones and leaves some out. The DNA gave D and trimming, while V, J and clone size come from that table. This sample contains 160,000 or so clones. Germline V gene lookup returns CDR1 ENHRY and CDR2 SYGVKD. This CDR3 is built from 12 residues. V lost 2 bases to trimming and J lost 12 bases, with 11 bases between them. The sequence was collected from a man under 40 in good health and CMV-seronegative. Specimen: PBMCs. The chain combines TRBV10-3 with TRBJ2-4, with D possibly TRBD1 on 5 matching bases. CDR3 in amino acids: CAISELGETQYF. The CDR3 nucleotides read TGTGCCATCAGTGAGCTAGGGGAAACTCAGTACTTC.